The rows below give T cell receptor beta chains drawn from one sample of a study of beta chain features in type 1 diabetes. The table came from immunoSEQ multiplex PCR; TCRdb's copy has only in-frame clones and leaves some out. The data hold about 340,000 clones, with around 9% observed a single time. Input material: central memory CD4+ T cells from blood. Receptors originate from a man aged 25-45 years with type 1 diabetes. Each CDR3 is given with its conserved first and last residue. D genes are given only for firm matches. A row's size may be missing; if present it is once, few, many or a size class.

>few|NA|12|TRBJ1-1|TRBV12-5
CASGLVPVEAFF
TGTGCTAGTGGTTTGGTACCAGTTGAAGCTTTCTTT
>few|NA|18|TRBJ1-4|TRBV5-5
CASSPAGVVFGTNEKLFF
TGTGCCAGCAGCCCTGCTGGGGTCGTTTTCGGAACTAATGAAAAACTGTTTTTT
>NA|TRBD1|14|TRBJ2-4|TRBV18
CASSTGQGGNIQYF
TGTGCCAGCTCAACTGGACAGGGGGGGAACATTCAGTACTTC
>few|NA|14|TRBJ2-2|TRBV28
CASSSGQPTGELFF
TGTGCCAGCAGTTCCGGACAGCCCACCGGGGAGCTGTTTTTT
>NA|NA|16|TRBJ1-1|TRBV5-1
CASRPETPLMNTEAFF
TGCGCCAGCCGTCCGGAGACACCTCTAATGAACACTGAAGCTTTCTTT
>NA|NA|13|TRBJ2-3|TRBV19
CASSTPQGNTQYF
TGTGCCAGTAGTACTCCACAGGGTAATACGCAGTATTTT
>few|NA|14|TRBJ2-5|TRBV11-2
CASSPGTLQETQYF
TGTGCCAGCAGCCCCGGGACTTTACAAGAGACCCAGTACTTC
>NA|NA|14|TRBJ2-5|TRBV7-2
CASIATGSWETQYF
TGTGCCAGCATTGCCACCGGGTCCTGGGAGACCCAGTACTTC
>NA|NA|13|TRBJ1-1|TRBV7-9
CASSQQKNTEAFF
TGTGCCAGCAGTCAACAGAAGAACACTGAAGCTTTCTTT
>NA|NA|14|TRBJ1-6|TRBV5-8
CASSSSPRDSPLHF
TGTGCCAGCAGCTCCAGCCCAAGGGATTCACCCCTCCACTTT
>NA|TRBD1|15|TRBJ1-2|TRBV27
CASSLSMQGANGYTF
TGTGCCAGCAGTTTATCGATGCAGGGGGCGAATGGCTACACCTTC
>NA|NA|14|TRBJ2-3|TRBV7-9
CASRTDRYTDTQYF
TGTGCCAGCAGAACTGACAGGTACACAGATACGCAGTATTTT
>few|NA|14|TRBJ2-3|TRBV5-1
CASSSYDSFGTQYF
TGCGCCAGCAGCTCTTACGACTCGTTTGGTACGCAGTATTTT
>NA|NA|13|TRBJ2-3|TRBV9
CASSRSSTDTQYF
TGTGCCAGCAGCCGATCTAGCACAGATACGCAGTATTTT
>NA|NA|14|TRBJ2-1|TRBV18
CASSPPSISNEQFF
TGTGCCAGCTCACCACCAAGCATCTCCAATGAGCAGTTCTTC
>NA|NA|14|TRBJ2-2|TRBV5-6
CASSFDPGTGELFF
TGTGCCAGCAGCTTTGACCCCGGAACCGGGGAGCTGTTTTTT
>few|TRBD2|14|TRBJ2-1|TRBV6-6
CASAREGSYNEQFF
TGTGCCAGCGCCAGGGAGGGCTCCTACAATGAGCAGTTCTTC
>few|NA|13|TRBJ2-1|TRBV5-6
CASSPGTDSEQFF
TGTGCCAGCAGCCCTGGGACGGACAGCGAGCAGTTCTTC
>NA|NA|14|TRBJ1-1|TRBV18
CASSTDLDWTEAFF
TGTGCCAGCTCGACCGACCTGGACTGGACTGAAGCTTTCTTT
>NA|NA|13|TRBJ2-7|TRBV7-9
CASSSRDEGEQYF
TGTGCCAGCAGCTCCCGGGACGAAGGCGAGCAGTACTTC
>NA|NA|14|TRBJ2-7|TRBV28
CASSSEDGTYEQYF
TGTGCCAGCAGTTCGGAGGACGGGACCTACGAGCAGTACTTC
>few|NA|16|TRBJ2-7|TRBV28
CASSPRQANAAYEQYF
TGTGCCAGCAGTCCCCGACAGGCTAATGCGGCCTACGAGCAGTACTTC
>NA|NA|14|TRBJ2-7|TRBV7-8
CASSFGVGGGEQYF
TGTGCCAGCAGCTTTGGCGTCGGAGGGGGCGAGCAGTACTTC
>NA|NA|15|TRBJ2-2|TRBV21-1
CASSPRSGGPGELFF
TGTGCCAGCAGCCCACGTAGCGGGGGACCCGGGGAGCTGTTTTTT
>few|NA|15|TRBJ1-2|TRBV7-2
CASSLGTGEYYGYTF
TGTGCCAGCAGCTTAGGGACGGGAGAATACTATGGCTACACCTTC
>many|TRBD1|15|TRBJ1-5|TRBV4-1
CASSQDWTGDQPQHF
TGCGCCAGCAGCCAAGATTGGACAGGGGATCAGCCCCAGCATTTT
>NA|TRBD2|16|TRBJ2-1|TRBV7-2
CASSPSRLAGLNEQFF
TGTGCCAGCAGCCCGAGTAGGCTAGCGGGCCTAAATGAGCAGTTCTTC
>few|TRBD1|13|TRBJ2-7|TRBV5-1
CASSPRDSSEQYF
TGCGCCAGCAGCCCCAGGGACAGTTCCGAGCAGTACTTC
>once|NA|15|TRBJ2-3|TRBV4-3
CASSQAWASTDTQYF
TGCGCCAGCAGCCAAGCTTGGGCTAGCACAGATACGCAGTATTTT
>many|NA|14|TRBJ2-3|TRBV2
CASSVQAGTDTQYF
TGTGCCAGCAGTGTACAGGCCGGCACAGATACGCAGTATTTT
>few|NA|14|TRBJ1-1|TRBV4-3
CASSQGLMNTEAFF
TGCGCCAGCAGCCAAGGTTTGATGAACACTGAAGCTTTCTTT
>few|NA|15|TRBJ1-1|TRBV19
CATRPHDTRNTEAFF
TGTGCCACCAGGCCCCACGATACACGTAACACTGAAGCTTTCTTT
>NA|TRBD1|14|TRBJ2-2|TRBV11-2
CASSLIRGHGELFF
TGTGCCAGCAGCTTGATCAGGGGGCACGGGGAGCTGTTTTTT
>few|TRBD1|14|TRBJ1-3|TRBV6-5
CASSYYRGGNTIYF
TGTGCCAGCAGTTACTACAGGGGCGGAAACACCATATATTTT
>few|NA|15|TRBJ1-1|TRBV18
CASSPLRSGDTEAFF
TGTGCCAGCTCACCCTTACGGAGTGGGGACACTGAAGCTTTCTTT
>few|NA|14|TRBJ2-1|TRBV10-3
CASSTGTAFNEQFF
TGTGCCAGCAGTACCGGGACGGCCTTCAATGAGCAGTTCTTC
>few|NA|13|TRBJ1-1|TRBV27
CASSARMNAEAFF
TGTGCCAGCAGTGCTAGGATGAACGCTGAAGCTTTCTTT
>NA|TRBD1|15|TRBJ1-3|TRBV11-2
CASSAGGIWGNTIYF
TGTGCCAGCAGCGCAGGGGGCATCTGGGGAAACACCATATATTTT
>NA|NA|15|TRBJ2-6|TRBV15
CATSRDRSGANVLTF
TGTGCCACCAGCAGAGACCGCTCTGGAGCCAACGTCCTGACTTTC
>NA|NA|14|TRBJ2-3|TRBV27
CASSLSTATDTQYF
TGTGCCAGCAGTTTATCGACGGCCACAGATACGCAGTATTTT
>many|TRBD2|16|TRBJ2-1|TRBV4-3
CASSRQLAGVYNEQFF
TGCGCCAGCAGCCGCCAACTAGCGGGGGTATACAATGAGCAGTTCTTC
>NA|TRBD2|17|TRBJ2-1|TRBV9
CASSVGLAGASYNEQFF
TGTGCCAGCAGCGTGGGACTAGCGGGGGCCTCCTACAATGAGCAGTTCTTC
>NA|TRBD1|15|TRBJ1-2|TRBV27
CASRSGRGALYGYTF
TGTGCCAGCCGCTCCGGCAGGGGGGCCCTCTATGGCTACACCTTC
>NA|TRBD1|11|TRBJ2-7|TRBV29-1
CSAGTESEQYF
TGCAGCGCCGGGACAGAGAGTGAGCAGTACTTC
>few|NA|15|TRBJ2-5|TRBV5-1
CASSSPGTSRETQYF
TGCGCCAGCAGCTCCCCCGGGACTTCAAGGGAGACCCAGTACTTC
>many|NA|14|TRBJ1-3|TRBV30
CAWSSGGSLGTIYF
TGTGCCTGGAGCTCCGGGGGCTCTTTAGGCACCATATATTTT